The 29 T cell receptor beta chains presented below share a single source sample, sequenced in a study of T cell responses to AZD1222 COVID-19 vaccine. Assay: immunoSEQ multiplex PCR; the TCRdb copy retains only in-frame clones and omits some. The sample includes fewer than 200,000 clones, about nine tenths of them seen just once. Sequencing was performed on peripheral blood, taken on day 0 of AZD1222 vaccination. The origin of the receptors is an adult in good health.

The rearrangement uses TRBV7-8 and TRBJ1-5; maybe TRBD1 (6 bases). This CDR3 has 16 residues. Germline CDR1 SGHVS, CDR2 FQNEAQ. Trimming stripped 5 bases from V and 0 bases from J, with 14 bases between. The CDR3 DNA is TGTGCCAGCAGCCAGGACAGACGATATAGCAATCAGCCCCAGCATTTT. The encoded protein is CASSQDRRYSNQPQHF.

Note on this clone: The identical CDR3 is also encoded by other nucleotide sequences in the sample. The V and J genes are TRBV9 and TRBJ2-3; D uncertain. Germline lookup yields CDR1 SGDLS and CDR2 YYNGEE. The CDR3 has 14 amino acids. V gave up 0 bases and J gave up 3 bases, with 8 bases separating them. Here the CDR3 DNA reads TGTGCCAGCAGCGTAGAACAGCGAACAGATACGCAGTATTTT. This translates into CASSVEQRTDTQYF.

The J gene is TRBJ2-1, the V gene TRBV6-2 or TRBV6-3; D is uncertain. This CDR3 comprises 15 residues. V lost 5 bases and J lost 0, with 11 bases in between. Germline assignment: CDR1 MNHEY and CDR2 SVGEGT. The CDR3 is CASSLPLGSYNEQFF. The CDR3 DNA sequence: TGTGCCAGCAGTCTCCCACTTGGCTCCTACAATGAGCAGTTCTTC.

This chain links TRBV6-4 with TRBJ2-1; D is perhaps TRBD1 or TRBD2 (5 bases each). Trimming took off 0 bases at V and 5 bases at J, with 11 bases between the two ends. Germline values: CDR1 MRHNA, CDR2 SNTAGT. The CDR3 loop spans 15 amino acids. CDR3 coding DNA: TGTGCCAGCAGTGACTCGGGGGAGCGGCACAATGAGCAGTTCTTC. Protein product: CASSDSGERHNEQFF.

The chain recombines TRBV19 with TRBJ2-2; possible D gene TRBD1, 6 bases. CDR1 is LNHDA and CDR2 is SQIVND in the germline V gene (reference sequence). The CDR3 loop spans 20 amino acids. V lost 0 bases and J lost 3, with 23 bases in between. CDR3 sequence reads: CASSIEVLGRGTHHTGELFF. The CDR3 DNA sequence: TGTGCCAGTAGTATAGAGGTTCTGGGCAGGGGAACTCATCACACCGGGGAGCTGTTTTTT. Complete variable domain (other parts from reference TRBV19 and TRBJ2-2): DGGITQSPKYLFRKEGQNVTLSCEQNLNHDAMYWYRQDPGQGLRLIYYSQIVNDFQKGDIAEGYSVSREKKESFPLTVTSAQKNPTAFYLCASSIEVLGRGTHHTGELFFGEGSRLTVL.

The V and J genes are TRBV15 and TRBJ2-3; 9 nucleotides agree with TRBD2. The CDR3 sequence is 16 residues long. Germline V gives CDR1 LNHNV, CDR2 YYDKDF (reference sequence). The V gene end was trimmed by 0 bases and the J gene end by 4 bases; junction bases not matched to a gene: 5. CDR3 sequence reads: CATSRDRGGVADTQYF. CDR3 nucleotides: TGTGCCACCAGCAGAGATCGCGGGGGGGTAGCAGATACGCAGTATTTT.

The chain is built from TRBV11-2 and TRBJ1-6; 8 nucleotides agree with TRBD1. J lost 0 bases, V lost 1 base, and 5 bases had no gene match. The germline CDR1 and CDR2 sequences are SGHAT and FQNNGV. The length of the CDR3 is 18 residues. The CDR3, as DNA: TGTGCCAGCAGCTTAGCCCGGGACAGGAGCTCCTATAATTCACCCCTCCACTTT. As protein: CASSLARDRSSYNSPLHF.

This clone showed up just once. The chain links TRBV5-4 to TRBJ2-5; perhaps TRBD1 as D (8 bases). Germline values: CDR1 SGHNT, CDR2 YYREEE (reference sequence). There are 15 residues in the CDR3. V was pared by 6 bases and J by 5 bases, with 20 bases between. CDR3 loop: CASTRGATGGETQYF. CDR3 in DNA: TGTGCCAGCACACGGGGGGCCACAGGGGGTGAGACCCAGTACTTC.

CDR3 nucleotide sequence: TGTGCCAGCAGCTTAGGGGGGCAAGAAGCTTTCTTT. Residues: CASSLGGQEAFF. The chain recombines TRBV7-8 with TRBJ1-1; TRBD1 is a possible D gene (6 bases). CDR1 SGHVS and CDR2 FQNEAQ come from the germline V gene. The V and J ends lost 1 base and 8 bases respectively, with 8 bases between them. This CDR3 is built from 12 residues.

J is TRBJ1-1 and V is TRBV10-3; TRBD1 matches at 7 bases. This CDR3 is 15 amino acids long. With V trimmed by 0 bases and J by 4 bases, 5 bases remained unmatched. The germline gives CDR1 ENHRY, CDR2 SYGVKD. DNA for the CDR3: TGTGCCATCAGTGAGTCAGGAGGGGGCGTCACTGAAGCTTTCTTT. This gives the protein CAISESGGGVTEAFF.

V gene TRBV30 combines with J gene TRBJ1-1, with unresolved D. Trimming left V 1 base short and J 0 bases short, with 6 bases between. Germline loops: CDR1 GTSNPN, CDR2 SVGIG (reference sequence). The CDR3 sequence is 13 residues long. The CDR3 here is CAWSAVMNTEAFF. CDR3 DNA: TGTGCCTGGAGTGCCGTTATGAACACTGAAGCTTTCTTT.

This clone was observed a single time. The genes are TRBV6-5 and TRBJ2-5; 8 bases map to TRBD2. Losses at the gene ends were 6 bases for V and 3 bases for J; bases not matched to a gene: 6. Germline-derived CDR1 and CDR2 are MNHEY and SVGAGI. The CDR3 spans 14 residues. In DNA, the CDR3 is TGTGCCAGCAGGCCTAGCGGGCTTAAAGAGACCCAGTACTTC. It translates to CASRPSGLKETQYF.

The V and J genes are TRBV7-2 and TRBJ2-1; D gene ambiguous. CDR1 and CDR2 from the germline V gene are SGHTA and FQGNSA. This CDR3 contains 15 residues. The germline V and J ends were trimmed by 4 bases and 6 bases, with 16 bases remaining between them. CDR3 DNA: TGTGCCAGCAGCTACGACACCGCTTACTCCAATGAGCAGTTCTTC. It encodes CASSYDTAYSNEQFF.

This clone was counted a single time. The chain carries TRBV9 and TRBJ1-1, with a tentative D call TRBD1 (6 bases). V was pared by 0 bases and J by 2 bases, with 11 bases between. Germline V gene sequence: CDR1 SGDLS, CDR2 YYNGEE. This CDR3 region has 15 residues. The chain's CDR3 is CASSVAWGANTEAFF. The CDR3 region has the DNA TGTGCCAGCAGCGTAGCTTGGGGGGCCAACACTGAAGCTTTCTTT.

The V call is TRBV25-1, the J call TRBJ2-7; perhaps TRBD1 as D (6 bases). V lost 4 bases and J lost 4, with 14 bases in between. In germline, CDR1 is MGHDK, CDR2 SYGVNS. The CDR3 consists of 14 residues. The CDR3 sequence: CASSGSGTIYEQYF. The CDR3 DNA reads TGTGCCAGCAGTGGTTCCGGGACAATTTACGAGCAGTACTTC.

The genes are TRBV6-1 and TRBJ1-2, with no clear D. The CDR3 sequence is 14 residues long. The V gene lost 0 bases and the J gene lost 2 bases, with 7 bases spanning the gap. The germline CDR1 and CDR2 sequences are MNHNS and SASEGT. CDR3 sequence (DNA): TGTGCCAGCAGTGAAGCGCAACAGAACTATGGCTACACCTTC. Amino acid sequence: CASSEAQQNYGYTF.

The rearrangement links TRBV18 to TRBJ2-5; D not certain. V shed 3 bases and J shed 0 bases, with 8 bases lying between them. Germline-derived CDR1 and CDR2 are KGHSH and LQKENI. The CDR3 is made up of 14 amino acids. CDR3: CASSPRPDQETQYF. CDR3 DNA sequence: TGTGCCAGCTCACCCCGACCGGACCAAGAGACCCAGTACTTC.

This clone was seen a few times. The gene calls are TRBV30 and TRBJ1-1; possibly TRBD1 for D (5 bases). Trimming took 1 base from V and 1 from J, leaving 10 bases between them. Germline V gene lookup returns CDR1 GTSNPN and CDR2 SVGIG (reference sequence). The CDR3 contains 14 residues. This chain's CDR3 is CAWSEGPPNTEAFF. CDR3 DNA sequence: TGTGCCTGGAGTGAGGGACCGCCGAACACTGAAGCTTTCTTT. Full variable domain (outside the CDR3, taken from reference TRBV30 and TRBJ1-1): SQTIHQWPATLVQPVGSPLSLECTVEGTSNPNLYWYRQAAGRGLQLLFYSVGIGQISSEVPQNLSASRPQDRQFILSSKKLLLSDSGFYLCAWSEGPPNTEAFFGQGTRLTVV.

The DNA for the CDR3 is TGTGCCAGCAGTTTTGGCTATGGCTACACCTTC. It codes for CASSFGYGYTF. The V gene is TRBV6-2 or TRBV6-3, the J gene TRBJ1-2; D is undetermined. This CDR3 has 11 amino acids. Trimming took off 4 bases at V and 4 bases at J, with 4 bases between the two ends. The germline CDR1 and CDR2 sequences are MNHEY and SVGEGT.

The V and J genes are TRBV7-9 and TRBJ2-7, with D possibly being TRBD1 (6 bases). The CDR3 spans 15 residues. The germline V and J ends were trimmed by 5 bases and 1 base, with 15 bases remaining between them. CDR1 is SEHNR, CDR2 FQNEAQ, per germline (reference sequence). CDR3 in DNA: TGTGCCAGCAGCCCCGGCAACAGGGTATCCTACGAGCAGTACTTC. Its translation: CASSPGNRVSYEQYF.

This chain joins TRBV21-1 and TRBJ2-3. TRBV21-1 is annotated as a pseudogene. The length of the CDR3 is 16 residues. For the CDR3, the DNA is TGTGCCAGCAGCATCCGATGTGGGGGGCGCACAGATACGCAGTATTTT. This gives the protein CASSIRCGGRTDTQYF.

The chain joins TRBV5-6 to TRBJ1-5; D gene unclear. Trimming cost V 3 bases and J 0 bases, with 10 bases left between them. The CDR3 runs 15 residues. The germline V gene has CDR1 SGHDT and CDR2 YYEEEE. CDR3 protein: CASSSAVYSNQPQHF. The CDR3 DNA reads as TGTGCCAGCAGCTCCGCGGTGTATAGCAATCAGCCCCAGCATTTT.

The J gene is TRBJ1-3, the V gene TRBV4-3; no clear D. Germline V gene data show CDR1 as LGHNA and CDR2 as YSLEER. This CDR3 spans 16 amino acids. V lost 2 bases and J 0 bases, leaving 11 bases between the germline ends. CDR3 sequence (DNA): TGCGCCAGCAGCCAATTCCATGGAGTCTCTGGAAACACCATATATTTT. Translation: CASSQFHGVSGNTIYF.

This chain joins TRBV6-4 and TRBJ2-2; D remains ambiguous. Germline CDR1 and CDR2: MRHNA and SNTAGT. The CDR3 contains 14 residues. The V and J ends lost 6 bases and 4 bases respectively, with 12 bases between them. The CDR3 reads CASRGRVPTGELFF. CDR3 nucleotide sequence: TGTGCCAGCAGGGGCCGGGTTCCCACCGGGGAGCTGTTTTTT.

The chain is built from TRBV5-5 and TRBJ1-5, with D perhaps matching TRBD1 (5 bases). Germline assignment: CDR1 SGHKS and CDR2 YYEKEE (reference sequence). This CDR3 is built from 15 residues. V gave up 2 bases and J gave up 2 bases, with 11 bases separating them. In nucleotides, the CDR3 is TGTGCCAGCAGCTTAGGGGTTAGGGGCAATCAGCCCCAGCATTTT. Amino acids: CASSLGVRGNQPQHF. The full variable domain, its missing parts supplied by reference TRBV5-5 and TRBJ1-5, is DAGVTQSPTHLIKTRGQQVTLRCSPISGHKSVSWYQQVLGQGPQFIFQYYEKEERGRGNFPDRFSARQFPNYSSELNVNALLLGDSALYLCASSLGVRGNQPQHFGDGTRLSIL.

In DNA, the CDR3 is TGTGCCAGCAGCTTCACCACAGGGATCTATGGCTACACCTTC. Its protein product is CASSFTTGIYGYTF. The chain carries TRBV28 and TRBJ1-2; a weak D match, TRBD1 (6 bases). V was trimmed by 6 bases and J by 4 bases, leaving 15 bases between them. The CDR3 contains 14 residues. Germline values: CDR1 MDHEN, CDR2 SYDVKM.

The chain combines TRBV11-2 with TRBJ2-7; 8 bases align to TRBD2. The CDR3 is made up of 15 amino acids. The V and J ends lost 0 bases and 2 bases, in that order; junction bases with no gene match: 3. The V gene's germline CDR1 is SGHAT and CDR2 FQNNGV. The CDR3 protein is CASSLEVAGPYEQYF. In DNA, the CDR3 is TGTGCCAGCAGCTTAGAGGTAGCGGGGCCCTACGAGCAGTACTTC. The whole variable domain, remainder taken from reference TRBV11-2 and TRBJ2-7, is EAGVAQSPRYKIIEKRQSVAFWCNPISGHATLYWYQQILGQGPKLLIQFQNNGVVDDSQLPKDRFSAERLKGVDSTLKIQPAKLEDSAVYLCASSLEVAGPYEQYFGPGTRLTVT.

This CDR3 reads CASSFSGRYEQYF. The CDR3 DNA follows: TGTGCCAGCAGTTTTAGCGGGAGATACGAGCAGTACTTC. The chain is built from TRBV28 and TRBJ2-7; 9 bases agree with TRBD2. The germline V gene encodes CDR1 MDHEN and CDR2 SYDVKM. Unmatched junction bases numbered 1, after V lost 3 bases and J lost 4 bases. The CDR3 has 13 residues.

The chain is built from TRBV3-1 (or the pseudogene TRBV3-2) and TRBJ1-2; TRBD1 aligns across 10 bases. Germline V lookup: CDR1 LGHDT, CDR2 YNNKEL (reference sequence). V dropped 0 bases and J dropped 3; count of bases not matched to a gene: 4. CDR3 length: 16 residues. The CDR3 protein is CASSQERGQGHYGYTF. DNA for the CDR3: TGTGCCAGCAGCCAAGAGCGGGGACAGGGGCACTATGGCTACACCTTC.